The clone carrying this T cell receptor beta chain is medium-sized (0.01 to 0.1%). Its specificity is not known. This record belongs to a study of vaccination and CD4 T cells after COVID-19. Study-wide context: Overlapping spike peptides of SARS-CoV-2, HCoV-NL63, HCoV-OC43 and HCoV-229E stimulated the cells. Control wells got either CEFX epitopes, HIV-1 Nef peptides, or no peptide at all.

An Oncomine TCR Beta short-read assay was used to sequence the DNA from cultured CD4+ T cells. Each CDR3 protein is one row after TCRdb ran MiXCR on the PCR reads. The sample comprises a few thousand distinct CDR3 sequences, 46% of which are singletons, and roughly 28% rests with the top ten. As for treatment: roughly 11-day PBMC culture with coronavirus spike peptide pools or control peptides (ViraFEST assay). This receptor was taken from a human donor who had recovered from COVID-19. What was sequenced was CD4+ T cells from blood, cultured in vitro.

Here the CDR3 DNA reads TGTGCCAGCAGTACTGCAGGGGGCATCACTGAAGCTTTCTTT. Protein: CASSTAGGITEAFF. The chain is built from TRBV6-2 or TRBV6-3 and TRBJ1-1; 8 nucleotides agree with TRBD1. The CDR3 runs to 14 residues. With V trimmed by 5 bases and J by 4 bases, 6 bases remained unmatched. The germline V gene has CDR1 MNHEY and CDR2 SVGEGT.